The 17 T cell receptor beta chains given below trace back to one sample, sequenced in a study of cytomegalovirus exposure and HLA in healthy donors. The primer mix had 60 Vbeta and 13 Jbeta primers. Libraries were prepared by immunoSEQ multiplex PCR; TCRdb keeps only in-frame clonotypes and omits some of them. Of 160,000 or so clones listed, 65% to 85% are singletons. The sequencing sample was made of PBMCs. The source of these receptors is a woman aged 18-29 years in good health and CMV-seronegative.

This clone was counted a single time. The CDR3 sequence is CASSRGADPSYEQYF. The DNA for the CDR3 is TGTGCCAGCTCTCGGGGGGCGGACCCCTCCTACGAGCAGTACTTC. The chain is built from TRBV18 and TRBJ2-7, with a tentative D call TRBD2 (7 bases). This CDR3 comprises 15 residues. The V gene lost 6 bases and the J gene lost 0 bases, with 15 bases spanning the gap. Germline V CDR1 and CDR2: KGHSH, LQKENI. Full variable domain (remainder filled in from reference TRBV18 and TRBJ2-7): NAGVMQNPRHLVRRRGQEARLRCSPMKGHSHVYWYRQLPEEGLKFMVYLQKENIIDESGMPKERFSAEFPKEGPSILRIQQVVRGDSAAYFCASSRGADPSYEQYFGPGTRLTVT.

J is TRBJ1-2 and V is TRBV5-1; 8 positions agree with TRBD1. J gave up 3 bases and V 4 bases, and 8 bases lay outside the gene matches. The germline CDR1 and CDR2 sequences are SGHRS and YFSETQ. The CDR3 covers 15 residues. CDR3 loop: CASSPYSGGHYGYTF. For the CDR3, the DNA is TGCGCCAGCAGCCCTTACTCAGGGGGCCACTATGGCTACACCTTC.

The CDR3: CASSGATPNTGELFF. Here the CDR3 DNA reads TGTGCCAGCAGTGGGGCCACTCCGAACACCGGGGAGCTGTTTTTT. V usage is TRBV2 and J usage is TRBJ2-2; D gene ambiguous. V was pared by 4 bases and J by 0 bases, with 9 bases between. The CDR3 is 15 amino acids. CDR1 SNHLY and CDR2 FYNNEI come from the germline V gene.

The genes are TRBV30 and TRBJ2-7; a weak D match, TRBD2 (5 bases). Germline assignment: CDR1 GTSNPN and CDR2 SVGIG (reference sequence). This CDR3 contains 12 residues. Trimming stripped 2 bases from V and 7 bases from J, with 12 bases between. CDR3 protein: CAWSPSGWEQYF. CDR3 DNA sequence: TGTGCCTGGAGTCCCTCGGGGTGGGAGCAGTACTTC. The entire variable domain, with the rest obtained from reference TRBV30 and TRBJ2-7, is as follows: SQTIHQWPATLVQPVGSPLSLECTVEGTSNPNLYWYRQAAGRGLQLLFYSVGIGQISSEVPQNLSASRPQDRQFILSSKKLLLSDSGFYLCAWSPSGWEQYFGPGTRLTVT.

This clone was seen only once. The rearrangement joins TRBV11-1 to TRBJ2-1; D remains ambiguous. Per germline, CDR1 SGHAT and CDR2 FQDESV (reference sequence). V was trimmed by 3 bases and J by 3 bases, leaving 12 bases between them. CDR3 length: 15 amino acids. The CDR3 nucleotides read TGTGCCAGCAGCTTCCTGAGCGCCTTCTACAATGAGCAGTTCTTC. Protein sequence: CASSFLSAFYNEQFF. Full variable domain (outside the CDR3, taken from reference TRBV11-1 and TRBJ2-1): EAEVAQSPRYKITEKSQAVAFWCDPISGHATLYWYRQILGQGPELLVQFQDESVVDDSQLPKDRFSAERLKGVDSTLKIQPAELGDSAMYLCASSFLSAFYNEQFFGPGTRLTVL.

This clone was counted only a few times. The rearrangement links TRBV5-1 to TRBJ2-5; D not resolved. Germline V CDR1 and CDR2: SGHRS, YFSETQ. Trimming left V 0 bases short and J 1 base short, with 13 bases between. The CDR3 runs to 16 residues. CDR3 region: CASSLDFTVTQETQYF. CDR3 DNA: TGCGCCAGCAGCTTGGATTTCACAGTCACCCAAGAGACCCAGTACTTC.

The V call is TRBV27, the J call TRBJ2-5; D not certain. CDR1 is MNHEY and CDR2 is SMNVEV in the germline V gene (reference sequence). V lost 8 bases to trimming and J lost 2 bases, with 9 bases between them. The CDR3 spans 12 residues. This CDR3 is CASGGWQETQYF. CDR3 coding DNA: TGTGCCAGCGGTGGCTGGCAAGAGACCCAGTACTTC.

The CDR3 sequence is CASSPRTGLRDGYTF. CDR3 bases: TGTGCCAGTAGTCCCAGGACTGGGTTGAGGGATGGCTACACCTTC. The chain combines TRBV19 with TRBJ1-2; no clear D. The V end lost 5 bases, the J end lost 6 bases, and 19 bases lay between the germline ends. There are 15 residues in the CDR3. Germline-derived CDR1 and CDR2 are LNHDA and SQIVND (reference sequence).

The chain carries TRBV6-1 and TRBJ1-6; no firm D call. The germline V gene has CDR1 MNHNS and CDR2 SASEGT. This CDR3 region has 16 residues. Trimming shortened V by 3 bases and J by 0 bases, and 9 bases separated the two germline ends. CDR3 sequence: CASSELGSSYNSPLHF. CDR3 bases: TGTGCCAGCAGTGAGTTAGGGAGCTCCTATAATTCACCCCTCCACTTT.

This chain uses TRBV4-1 with TRBJ1-6; perhaps TRBD1 as D (5 bases). The CDR3 runs 14 residues. The V end lost 0 bases, the J end lost 13 bases, and 13 bases lay between the germline ends. Looked up from germline, CDR1 is MGHRA and CDR2 is YSYEKL. The CDR3 DNA follows: TGCGCCAGCAGCCAAGAGGGGCGGCGGGATCCCCTCCACTTT. The encoded protein is CASSQEGRRDPLHF.

This clone occurred once. The V call is TRBV29-1, the J call TRBJ1-1; tentatively, D is TRBD1 (5 bases). Per germline, CDR1 SQVTM and CDR2 ANQGSEA. V was cut by 7 bases and J by 3 bases, with 15 bases left in between. The CDR3 covers 13 residues. The CDR3 region is CSAPRMGHTEAFF. The CDR3 DNA reads as TGCAGCGCACCCCGGATGGGGCACACTGAAGCTTTCTTT.

The chain employs TRBV5-6 and TRBJ1-5; 9 bases align to TRBD1. In germline, CDR1 is SGHDT, CDR2 YYEEEE. Trimming at V came to 3 bases and at J to 0 bases, leaving 10 bases not matched to a gene. This CDR3 spans 18 amino acids. The CDR3 DNA reads as TGTGCCAGCAGCTCGACTGGGACAGGGCGAATTAGCAATCAGCCCCAGCATTTT. This encodes CASSSTGTGRISNQPQHF.

Written as DNA, the CDR3 is TGTGCCAGCAGCCCAGGAAGACGGGGACAGCAAGAGACCCAGTACTTC. Translating gives CASSPGRRGQQETQYF. V usage is TRBV5-8 and J usage is TRBJ2-5; 7 bases are a match to TRBD1. Germline V gene data show CDR1 as SGHTS and CDR2 as YDEGEE. The CDR3 is 16 amino acids. Losses at the gene ends were 4 bases for V and 2 bases for J; bases not matched to a gene: 11. The complete variable domain, with remaining parts taken from reference TRBV5-8 and TRBJ2-5, reads EAGVTQSPTHLIKTRGQQATLRCSPISGHTSVYWYQQALGLGLQFLLWYDEGEERNRGNFPPRFSGRQFPNYSSELNVNALELEDSALYLCASSPGRRGQQETQYFGPGTRLLVL.

This rearrangement joins TRBV29-1 to TRBJ2-2, with D unclear. This CDR3 region has 11 residues. CDR1 and CDR2 from the germline V gene are SQVTM and ANQGSEA. V was shortened by 7 bases and J by 1 base, with 4 bases between the two germline ends. CDR3 nucleotides: TGCAGCGCTAAGAACACCGGGGAGCTGTTTTTT. Its translation: CSAKNTGELFF.

The chain has TRBV5-1 and TRBJ2-7; D uncertain. V shed 0 bases and J shed 7 bases, with 17 bases lying between them. Germline loops: CDR1 SGHRS, CDR2 YFSETQ. This CDR3 has 15 amino acids. This chain's CDR3 is CASSLGGSRIGEQYF. The CDR3 region has the DNA TGCGCCAGCAGCTTGGGCGGATCACGTATTGGGGAGCAGTACTTC. The full variable domain, in which reference TRBV5-1 and TRBJ2-7 provide the parts outside the CDR3, is KAGVTQTPRYLIKTRGQQVTLSCSPISGHRSVSWYQQTPGQGLQFLFEYFSETQRNKGNFPGRFSGRQFSNSRSEMNVSTLELGDSALYLCASSLGGSRIGEQYFGPGTRLTVT.

The rearrangement joins TRBV18 to TRBJ2-4; possible D gene TRBD2, 5 bases. The CDR3 length is 17 residues. V was shortened by 3 bases and J by 0 bases, with 15 bases between the two germline ends. The V gene's germline CDR1 is KGHSH and CDR2 LQKENI. The CDR3 coding sequence is TGTGCCAGCTCACCGAGGGCACCCATATTAGCCAAAAACATTCAGTACTTC. It translates to CASSPRAPILAKNIQYF.

The chain couples TRBV9 to TRBJ2-7; TRBD2 matches at 7 bases. Germline V gene sequence: CDR1 SGDLS, CDR2 YYNGEE. V shed 0 bases and J 5 bases; nucleotides not matched to a gene: 8. The length of the CDR3 is 15 residues. The CDR3 bases are TGTGCCAGCAGCGTAGCCCCTAGCGGTTACGACGAGCAGTACTTC. This sequence encodes CASSVAPSGYDEQYF.